These 20 T cell receptor beta chains came from one sample sequenced in a study of OX40 agonist ivuxolimab in advanced cancers. The data were produced by immunoSEQ multiplex PCR, yet TCRdb's version contains in-frame clones alone and is incomplete. The sample shows around 72,000 clones, 85% to 90% of them seen only once. The specimen comprised CD4+ or CD8+ T cells sorted from blood, sampled in a trial of the OX40 agonist ivuxolimab. The source of these receptors is an adult with an advanced solid tumor such as melanoma, head and neck, liver or kidney cancer.

This clone appeared a single time. The V and J genes are TRBV5-1 and TRBJ1-6; TRBD1 matches at 8 bases. Germline CDR1 SGHRS, CDR2 YFSETQ. The CDR3 is 16 amino acids. With 0 bases clipped from V and 5 bases from J, the junction kept 4 bases outside the gene matches. CDR3 sequence: CASSLEGQDNNSPLHF. The CDR3 DNA reads TGCGCCAGCAGCTTGGAGGGACAGGATAATAATTCACCCCTCCACTTT.

As for this clone: This clone may be a read error of a much larger clone one base away. The chain couples TRBV28 to TRBJ1-5, with D maybe TRBD1 (6 bases). Looked up from germline, CDR1 is MDHEN and CDR2 is SYDVKM. CDR3 length: 14 amino acids. The V end was cut by 5 bases, the J end by 2 bases, with 10 bases between. Written as DNA, the CDR3 is TGTGCCAGCAGTCAAGGGGGAGGCAATCAGCCCCAGCATTTT. This sequence encodes CASSQGGGNQPQHF.

V and J are TRBV6-1 and TRBJ2-7; no reliable D call. V was trimmed by 6 bases and J by 6 bases, leaving 18 bases between them. Germline V lookup: CDR1 MNHNS, CDR2 SASEGT. The CDR3 has 14 residues. The CDR3 nucleotides are TGTGCCAGCAGGCTTGAACCTCGAGGCGGCGAGCAGTACTTC. Its translation is CASRLEPRGGEQYF.

The chain has TRBV11-2 and TRBJ1-1, with D unclear. V lost 5 bases and J lost 4, with 14 bases in between. Germline lookup yields CDR1 SGHAT and CDR2 FQNNGV. The CDR3 covers 14 residues. The CDR3 sequence is CASSGQGAGTEAFF. CDR3 in DNA: TGTGCCAGCAGCGGGCAAGGCGCCGGCACTGAAGCTTTCTTT.

The V call is TRBV7-3, the J call TRBJ1-1; no reliable D call. Germline CDR1 is SGHTA and CDR2 is FQGTGA. This CDR3 has 14 amino acids. Trimming left V 2 bases short and J 6 bases short, with 13 bases between. CDR3 bases: TGTGCCAGCAGCTTAGGCCCCAGCTCTTCTGAAGCTTTCTTT. Translated: CASSLGPSSSEAFF.

This CDR3 is CASSPSQHLPGQFMNTEAFF. The CDR3 nucleotides read TGTGCCAGCAGCCCAAGCCAACACTTACCGGGACAGTTTATGAACACTGAAGCTTTCTTT. The chain employs TRBV5-4 and TRBJ1-1, with 7 bases fitting TRBD1. J gave up 0 bases and V 4 bases, and 21 bases lay outside the gene matches. This CDR3 has 20 amino acids. Looked up from germline, CDR1 is SGHNT and CDR2 is YYREEE (reference sequence).

V and J are TRBV11-3 and TRBJ2-1; D gene uncertain. The CDR3 covers 12 residues. Germline-derived CDR1 and CDR2 are SGHNT and YENEEA. Trimming stripped 5 bases from V and 4 bases from J, with 6 bases between. Written as DNA, the CDR3 is TGTGCCAGCAGCCCGGTTTACAATGAGCAGTTCTTC. Its protein is CASSPVYNEQFF.

V and J are TRBV19 and TRBJ1-2, with a tentative D call TRBD1 (5 bases). The CDR3 covers 11 residues. The V and J ends lost 6 bases and 5 bases respectively, with 7 bases between them. In germline, CDR1 is LNHDA, CDR2 SQIVND (reference sequence). The DNA of the CDR3 is TGTGCCAGTAGGACAGCTTATGGCTACACCTTC. As protein: CASRTAYGYTF.

The V and J genes are TRBV28 and TRBJ1-6; 7 bases are shared with TRBD1. Germline V gene sequence: CDR1 MDHEN, CDR2 SYDVKM. The CDR3 is 13 residues long. Trimming cost V 5 bases and J 8 bases; bases outside gene matches: 3. CDR3 loop: CASSLGTDSPLHF. In DNA form, the CDR3 reads TGTGCCAGCAGTCTCGGGACAGATTCACCCCTCCACTTT.

This chain connects TRBV15 to TRBJ2-7; D assignment may be TRBD1 or TRBD2 (6 bases each). The length of the CDR3 is 14 residues. Deletions cut 0 bases from V and 12 bases from J, with 18 bases between. Germline V gene sequence: CDR1 LNHNV, CDR2 YYDKDF (reference sequence). CDR3 in DNA: TGTGCCACCAGCAGAGATAGGACAGCGGGCGCCAGGTACTTC. Amino acid sequence: CATSRDRTAGARYF. The whole variable domain, remainder taken from reference TRBV15 and TRBJ2-7, is DAMVIQNPRYQVTQFGKPVTLSCSQTLNHNVMYWYQQKSSQAPKLLFHYYDKDFNNEADTPDNFQSRRPNTSFCFLDIRSPGLGDTAMYLCATSRDRTAGARYFGPGTRLTVT.

This CDR3 reads CASSVVGGFQETQYF. In DNA form, the CDR3 reads TGTGCCAGCAGCGTAGTCGGGGGGTTCCAAGAGACCCAGTACTTC. The chain recombines TRBV9 with TRBJ2-5, with TRBD2 matching over 7 bases. The germline V gene encodes CDR1 SGDLS and CDR2 YYNGEE. The V and J ends lost 0 bases and 1 base, in that order; junction bases with no gene match: 3. The CDR3 is 15 amino acids. The variable domain in full, completed from reference TRBV9 and TRBJ2-5, reads DSGVTQTPKHLITATGQRVTLRCSPRSGDLSVYWYQQSLDQGLQFLIQYYNGEERAKGNILERFSAQQFPDLHSELNLSSLELGDSALYFCASSVVGGFQETQYFGPGTRLLVL.

This chain connects TRBV5-1 to TRBJ2-1, with a possible D match to TRBD1 (6 bases). Germline V CDR1 and CDR2: SGHRS, YFSETQ. CDR3 size: 13 residues. V was cut by 4 bases and J by 5 bases, with 10 bases left in between. CDR3 coding DNA: TGCGCCAGCAGCCCACAGGGCAACAATGAGCAGTTCTTC. Translated: CASSPQGNNEQFF.

This sequence joins TRBV9 and TRBJ2-7; 9 bases agree with TRBD1. This CDR3 comprises 15 residues. Losses at the gene ends were 4 bases for V and 1 base for J; bases not matched to a gene: 6. The germline gives CDR1 SGDLS, CDR2 YYNGEE. CDR3 amino acids: CASSLGTGISYEQYF. The CDR3 coding sequence is TGTGCCAGCAGCTTAGGGACAGGGATATCCTACGAGCAGTACTTC.

This clone was picked up a small number of times. The identical CDR3 is also encoded by other nucleotide sequences in the sample. The CDR3 coding sequence is TGTGCCAGCAGCGCTCCTGGACTAGCGGGAGTGGGGACCGGGGAGCTGTTTTTT. Protein product: CASSAPGLAGVGTGELFF. The chain has TRBV9 and TRBJ2-2; 13 bases line up with TRBD2. This CDR3 has 18 residues. The germline CDR1 and CDR2 sequences are SGDLS and YYNGEE. Losses at the gene ends were 3 bases for V and 5 bases for J; bases not matched to a gene: 10.

The chain uses TRBV10-2 and TRBJ2-4; D is undetermined. This CDR3 has 14 amino acids. CDR1 is WSHSY and CDR2 is SAAADI in the germline V gene. Deletions cut 2 bases from V and 8 bases from J, with 13 bases between. The CDR3 nucleotides are TGCGCCAGCAGTGAGGGGCCCCGAGGAGACATTCAGTACTTC. Protein: CASSEGPRGDIQYF.

The chain employs TRBV5-1 and TRBJ2-3; tentative D call: TRBD2 (7 bases). The V gene's germline CDR1 is SGHRS and CDR2 YFSETQ. There are 18 residues in the CDR3. The V and J ends lost 4 bases and 6 bases respectively, with 27 bases between them. CDR3 in amino acids: CASSNGIARGGRGDTQYF. The CDR3 nucleotides are TGCGCCAGCAGCAACGGAATAGCAAGGGGGGGCCGTGGGGATACGCAGTATTTT.

The genes are TRBV10-3 and TRBJ2-2; 10 bases map to TRBD2. Germline CDR1 ENHRY, CDR2 SYGVKD. V lost 2 bases, J lost 7 bases, and 7 bases stayed unmatched. The CDR3 sequence is 16 residues long. CDR3 DNA sequence: TGTGCCATCAGTGAGACCGGGACTAGCGTAAACGGGGAGCTGTTTTTT. Protein product: CAISETGTSVNGELFF.

The gene calls are TRBV27 and TRBJ1-2, with D perhaps matching TRBD1 (6 bases). This CDR3 has 15 amino acids. Deletions cut 0 bases from V and 6 bases from J, with 14 bases between. The germline V gene has CDR1 MNHEY and CDR2 SMNVEV (reference sequence). The CDR3 here is CASSLSQGIGHGYTF. CDR3 nucleotides: TGTGCCAGCAGTTTATCTCAGGGGATTGGTCATGGCTACACCTTC.

The table lists this clone with a count of one. The V and J genes are TRBV5-8 and TRBJ2-7; weak D call: TRBD1 (5 bases). Between the trimmed V and J ends, which lost 2 bases and 0 bases, there was a span of 12 bases. The CDR3 has 15 amino acids. Germline CDR1 reads SGHTS; CDR2 reads YDEGEE. The CDR3 loop reads CASSLGAGSSYEQYF. CDR3 in DNA: TGTGCCAGCAGCTTAGGGGCAGGGTCCTCCTACGAGCAGTACTTC.

The CDR3 region has the DNA TGTGCCAGCAGCTTAGCAGCTAGCGGGAGGTCCTACAATGAGCAGTTCTTC. It codes for CASSLAASGRSYNEQFF. This chain joins TRBV7-2 and TRBJ2-1, with 11 bases lining up with TRBD2. CDR3 length equals 17 residues. Germline CDR1 reads SGHTA; CDR2 reads FQGNSA. After removal of 0 bases from V and 1 base from J, the junction contained 2 bases not matched to a gene.